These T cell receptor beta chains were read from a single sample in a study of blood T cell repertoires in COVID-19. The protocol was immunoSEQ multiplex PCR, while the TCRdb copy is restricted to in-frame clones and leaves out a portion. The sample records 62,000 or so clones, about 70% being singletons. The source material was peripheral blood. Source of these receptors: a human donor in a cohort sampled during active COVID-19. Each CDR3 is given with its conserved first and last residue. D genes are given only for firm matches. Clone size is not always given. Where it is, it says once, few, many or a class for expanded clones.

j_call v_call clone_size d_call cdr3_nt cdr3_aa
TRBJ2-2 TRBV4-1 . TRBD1 TGCGCCAGCAGCCAAGCCGGGACAGATCCCGGGGAGCTGTTTTTT CASSQAGTDPGELFF
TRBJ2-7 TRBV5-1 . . TGCGCCAGCAGCCCGGAGGGCGCCTACGAGCAGTACTTC CASSPEGAYEQYF
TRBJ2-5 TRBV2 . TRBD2 TGTGCCAGCAGGACGGGGGGACTAGCGGAAGAGACCCAGTACTTC CASRTGGLAEETQYF
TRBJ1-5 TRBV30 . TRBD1 TGTGCCTGGAGTGCAGGGACAGGTAGCAATCAGCCCCAGCATTTT CAWSAGTGSNQPQHF
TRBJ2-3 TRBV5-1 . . TGCGCCAGCAGCTTTGAACTAAACACAGATACGCAGTATTTT CASSFELNTDTQYF
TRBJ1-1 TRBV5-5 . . TGTGCCAGCAGCTTCAACTTCAACACTGAAGCTTTCTTT CASSFNFNTEAFF
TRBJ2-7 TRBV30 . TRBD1 TGTGCCTGGAGTGCGGGACAGGGGATCGAGCAGTACTTC CAWSAGQGIEQYF
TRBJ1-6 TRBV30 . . TGTGCCTGGAGGGGCCCGAACATTGATTCACCCCTCCACTTT CAWRGPNIDSPLHF
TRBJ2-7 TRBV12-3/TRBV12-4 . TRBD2 TGTGCCAGCAGTTTCCGGGGGGATTACACCACCTTC CASSFRGDYTTF
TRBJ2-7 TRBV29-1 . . TGCAGCGGAAGACAGGATGGGCACGAGCAGTACTTC CSGRQDGHEQYF
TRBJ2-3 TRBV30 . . TGTGCCTGGAGTGCAGACACAGTAGGAGGGGATACGCAGTATTTT CAWSADTVGGDTQYF
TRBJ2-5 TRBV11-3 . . TGTGCCAGCAGCTTAGTAGTTTCCGGGGATCGGTCGGAGACCCAGTACTTC CASSLVVSGDRSETQYF
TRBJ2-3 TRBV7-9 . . TGTGCCAGCAGCCGGGTAGCAAACACAGATACGCAGTATTTT CASSRVANTDTQYF
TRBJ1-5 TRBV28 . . TGTGCCAGCAGTTTGGGGGGTGGCAATCAGCCCCAGCATTTT CASSLGGGNQPQHF
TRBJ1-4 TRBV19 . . TGTGCCGGGAGGGACGGATCAACTAATGAAAAACTGTTTTTT CAGRDGSTNEKLFF
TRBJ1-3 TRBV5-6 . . TGTGCCAGCAGCTGGCTAGAACAGGGAAACTCTGGAAACACCATATATTTT CASSWLEQGNSGNTIYF
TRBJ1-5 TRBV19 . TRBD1 TGTGCCAGTACCAGGACAGGGCATAGCAATCAGCCCCAGCATTTT CASTRTGHSNQPQHF
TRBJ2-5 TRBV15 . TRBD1 TGTGCCACCAGCAGAAATCAGGGGGCCCTAGAGACCCAGTACTTC CATSRNQGALETQYF
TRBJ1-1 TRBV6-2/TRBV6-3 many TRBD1 TGTGCCAGCAGTTGGGCAGGGGGAAACACTGAAGCTTTCTTT CASSWAGGNTEAFF
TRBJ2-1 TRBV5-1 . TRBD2 TGCGCCAGCAGCAAGGGTGGACTAGCGGGAGACAATGAGCAGTTCTTC CASSKGGLAGDNEQFF
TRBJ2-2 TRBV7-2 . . TGTGCCAGCAGCCCCGCCATAGGGGACACCGGGGAGCTGTTTTTT CASSPAIGDTGELFF
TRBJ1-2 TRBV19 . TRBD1 TGTGCCAGTAGTATAACAGGGGCCGTCTATGGCTACACCTTC CASSITGAVYGYTF
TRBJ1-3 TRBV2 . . TGTGCCAGCAGTGCATGGGGAGACACCATATATTTT CASSAWGDTIYF
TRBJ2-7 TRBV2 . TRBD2 TGTGCCAGCGCGGGAGGTAATACAGGGTCCCCCTACGAGCAGTACTTC CASAGGNTGSPYEQYF
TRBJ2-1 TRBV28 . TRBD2 TGTGCCAGCAGTCACACTAGCGGGGCCCACAATGAGCAGTTCTTC CASSHTSGAHNEQFF
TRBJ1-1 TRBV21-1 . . TGTGCCAGCAGCTTAGGAGTTAACACTGAAGCTTTCTTT CASSLGVNTEAFF
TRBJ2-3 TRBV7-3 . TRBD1 TGTGCCAGCAGCGATCCGGGACAGGGGTTGGATACGCAGTATTTT CASSDPGQGLDTQYF
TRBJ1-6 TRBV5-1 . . TGCGCCAGCAGCGAGGGCTCCTATAATTCACCCCTCCACTTT CASSEGSYNSPLHF
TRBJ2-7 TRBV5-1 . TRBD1 TGCGCCAGCAGCATGGACAGGGGATCCTACGAGCAGTACTTC CASSMDRGSYEQYF
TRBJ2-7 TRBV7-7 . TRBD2 TGTGCTAGCAGCTTAACCCAGATAAGCGGGGACTACGAGCAGTACTTC CASSLTQISGDYEQYF
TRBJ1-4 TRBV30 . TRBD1 TGTGCCTGGAAAGGGGGCAATAATGAAAAACTGTTTTTT CAWKGGNNEKLFF
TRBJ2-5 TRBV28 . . TGTGCCAGCAGGCCGTCAGGGCCCCAAGAGACCCAGTACTTC CASRPSGPQETQYF